The sequence of this T cell receptor beta chain was determined in a study of shared clonotypes between healthy human individuals. Study-wide findings and caveats: Generation probabilities of non-shared clonotypes were lower (relative to those shared by all four donors). Sample collection involved blood only; tissue repertoires are likely different. Some naive CD4 clonotypes, about 5%, turned up in common across several donors.

Of note for this clone: What it binds is not known.

Trimming removed 4 bases at V and 4 bases at J, with 10 bases between. From germline, CDR1 is MNHEY and CDR2 SVGAGI. This CDR3 contains 14 residues. CD45RO-negative, CCR7-positively selected cells formed the naive CD8 fraction, excluding terminally differentiated effector memory CD45RA+ cells. Donors were Caucasian adults residing in Nashville, Tennessee, USA. The method was immunoSEQ multiplex PCR; TCRdb's version includes in-frame clones alone and lacks a portion of them. The table includes roughly 2,000,000 clones, less than 95% detected once. V gene TRBV6-5 combines with J gene TRBJ2-2; D ambiguous. Material for sequencing was naive CD8+ T cells sorted from blood. The sequence was obtained from a man younger than 35 in good health. The CDR3, as DNA: TGTGCCAGCAGTTGGTCTAGAGTCACCGGGGAGCTGTTTTTT. This encodes CASSWSRVTGELFF.